This record looks at one T cell receptor (beta chain) sequence and its context. The target of this receptor is not known. There are no base qualities to consult, and no much larger clone falls within one base. The sample's treatment or condition label is to be understood as: in vitro stimulation with specific CMV peptide epitopes to enrich CMV-specific T cells. The data stem from a study of T cell repertoires in cytomegalovirus infection (dated by TCRdb to the late 2010s). With regard to the full study: Alongside well-studied HLA-B-restricted epitopes, the peptide stimulations were aimed at recently identified HLA-C-restricted CMV epitopes, whose presentation resists viral immunomodulation. Donor HLA type was relevant to the analysis, because carriage of CMV infection together with the matching HLA type was indicated by public TCR beta signatures. On the study overall, not on this receptor specifically: Cumulative frequency of public TCR beta family members discriminated carriers of CMV infection plus the relevant HLA type in this cohort and an independent 352-donor cohort. The ex vivo response was dominated by HLA-C-restricted CMV-specific TCR beta clonotypes, which also provided the single most frequent clonotype in two of eight donors.

The data were produced on an Illumina HiSeq 1500. Clones were called with MiXCR by TCRdb after fastp trimmed the public reads at Q25, and only in-frame beta chains were retained. Each CDR3 protein appears once, grouped with its most common genes and DNA. The sample data list over 250,000 distinct CDR3 sequences, and about 20% of these were observed just once. The top ten constitute 15% to 20% of the sample. Ends trimmed: V by 3 bases, J by 5 bases; bases unmatched to a gene: 6. CDR1 and CDR2 were assigned from the germline V gene (reference sequence) as LGHDT and YNNKEL. The CDR3 holds 14 amino acids from the cysteine to the phenylalanine. Only the CDR3 part of the read is kept: 42 bases, read in frame from the first base.

The source material was cultured PBMCs, sampled from culture after CMV antigen stimulation. The sequence joins TRBV3-1 to TRBJ2-7, with TRBD2 identical over 8 junction bases. This clonotype originated in a human donor in good health (CMV status not recorded). Some clones in this sample may be carry-over from other donors' samples. CDR3 reads: CASSHPGTSDEQYF. The bases read TGTGCCAGCAGCCACCCCGGGACTAGTGACGAGCAGTACTTC.